This record concerns one T cell receptor beta chain sequence. Ten or more counts support this clonotype. Its specific antigen is unknown. No base quality values were provided; no much bigger clone lies one nucleotide off. The data derive from a study of Graves' ophthalmopathy and Graves' hyperthyroidism (dated by TCRdb to the late 2010s). Study-level background: Peripheral blood was collected at initial diagnosis, before any treatment. The study used TCR beta repertoire signatures to distinguish Graves' ophthalmopathy from Graves' hyperthyroidism and to predict progression to ophthalmopathy. In total, approximately 130 blood samples were TCR-sequenced: fewer than 50 ophthalmopathy, approximately 80 hyperthyroidism and roughly 17 hyperthyroidism-to-ophthalmopathy patients. To explore V-J signatures that distinguish ophthalmopathy from hyperthyroidism, a discovery set of under 110 patients was enrolled, made up of around 40 with ophthalmopathy and some 56 with stable hyperthyroidism. For independent validation, a separate cohort was made up of 18 to 20 hyperthyroidism patients plus 17 patients who later progressed from hyperthyroidism to ophthalmopathy. In five to seven hyperthyroidism patients, the T-cell repertoire of thyroid tissue was compared with the T-cell repertoire of blood. Once sampling was done, hyperthyroidism patients were given methimazole at a starting dose of 30 mg daily, while ophthalmopathy patients were given high-dose intravenous methylprednisolone. The 75 to 100 discovery patients were divided at random into training and test sets in a 7:3 ratio.

Hyperthyroidism was defined as stable when no progression to ophthalmopathy occurred within 18 months of follow-up. The hyperthyroidism patients were 18 to 65 years old and newly diagnosed, with a disease duration of less than 2 months. Patients with other autoimmune diseases, uncontrolled infections, pregnancy or lactation were excluded. Diagnosis relied on clinical symptoms, serum thyroxine, TRAb, thyroid ultrasound and orbital computed tomography. Using Ficoll-Paque density gradient centrifugation, PBMCs were isolated from 9.5 to 10 ml of fresh peripheral blood. Total RNA was extracted with Trizol reagent and quality-checked on an Agilent 2100 Bioanalyzer. What the work shows at the level of the full study, not this receptor alone: In validation, the model predicted ophthalmopathy progression with about 71% sensitivity and around 72% specificity; 12 predicted patients were CT-confirmed with GO in a median of approximately six months. No statistical method was used to set the sample size in advance, and the investigators knew which group each participant was assigned to. Most expanded thyroid clonotypes with a frequency above 0.001 also appeared in blood, which suggests that blood repertoires may reflect the immune response in the thyroid. Ophthalmopathy was separated from stable hyperthyroidism by the 13-signature model with roughly 90% sensitivity and less than 82% specificity in cross-validation and with 80%/75% in the test set.

For repertoire sequencing, TCR beta CDR3 regions were amplified from RNA transcripts. The first round of RT-PCR was done with HTBI primers and the Qiagen OneStep RT-PCR kit, and was followed by a second round of multiplex PCR, then size selection and purification. Libraries were sequenced paired-end with 100 bp reads on an Illumina HiSeq2000. The study's processing was this. Reads were processed with SOAPnuke, discarding reads with adapters, uncalled bases, mean Phred below 15, or no exact constant-primer or identifier match. COPE v1.2.5 was used to merge high-quality paired reads. Clonotypes were defined as unique nucleotide sequences and were aligned to IMGT TRB V, D and J references using MiTCR v1.1. The analysis was limited to V-J combinations with a frequency above 0.0001, which together covered approximately 99% of repertoires. For each V-J combination, a TCR clonal expansion and chaos score was defined as the ratio of F50 clonal expansion to chaos observed in the TCRdist matrix. Welch's t-statistics and random forest were used to narrow the features down to approximately 13 V-J combinations, which were then fed into a naive Bayes classifier. The similarity between thyroid and blood repertoires was quantified using the Morisita-Horn index. TCRdb reworked the public reads: Q25 trimming with fastp, MiXCR clone assembly, productive beta chains retained. Here each entry gathers all rows of one CDR3 protein and keeps the most common genes and DNA. What appears here as the V and J calls and clone size reflects TCRdb's work, not the paper's. The sample table contains hundreds of thousands of distinct CDR3 sequences; only one count was recorded for 22% of them. The ten largest clonotypes hold 7.1% of the sample.

V trim: 6 bases; J trim: 1 base; unmatched bases: 2. The germline V gene (reference sequence) gives CDR1 as DFQATT and CDR2 as SNEGSKA. Including the terminal cysteine and phenylalanine, the CDR3 comprises 12 residues. Only the CDR3 portion is preserved as DNA: 36 bases, with reading frame beginning at the first base. The receptor was isolated from a woman younger than 30 with stable Graves' hyperthyroidism. Some clones in this sample may be carry-over from other donors' samples. Donor details come from another sample of the same person, matched by shared clones. Sequencing was performed on peripheral blood. The V and J segments used are TRBV20-1 and TRBJ1-1; 7 bases in the junction line up with TRBD1. CDR3 region: CSAWTGNTEAFF. The DNA reads as follows: TGCAGTGCCTGGACAGGGAACACTGAAGCTTTCTTT.